The clone carrying this TCR beta chain is labeled as large. This record belongs to a study of patients and donors after allogeneic stem cell transplantation. TCRdb fed the RT-PCR reads into MiXCR, producing one record per CDR3 protein. The sample yields 1,500 or so distinct CDR3 sequences, less than 25% seen once. Germline-derived CDR1 and CDR2 are SGHVS and FNYEAQ. Trimming left V 5 bases short and J 0 bases short, with 17 bases between. The CDR3 extends over 16 amino acids. This chain links TRBV7-6 with TRBJ2-7, with no clear D. The specimen was blood, either unsorted or a sorted T cell fraction (not recorded which). The sequence was obtained from a human donor who was either an allogeneic HSCT recipient or a stem cell or donor lymphocyte infusion donor (not recorded which). It is not recorded whose cells these are; they may come from a transplant donor. CDR3 sequence (DNA): TGTGCCAGCAGCCTTCAGACGGGCTATAGCTCCTACGAGCAGTACTTC. It translates to CASSLQTGYSSYEQYF.